A single T cell receptor (beta chain) is shown here with its context. The sample is drawn from a study of blood T cell repertoires in COVID-19. Here immunoSEQ multiplex PCR was the method, and the copy in TCRdb shows in-frame clones only, minus some. The sample records about 130,000 clones, approximately 83% being singletons. Trimming removed 2 bases from V and 1 base from J, with 6 bases in between. The CDR3 runs 13 residues. The germline V gene has CDR1 MNHNY and CDR2 SVGAGI (reference sequence). The receptor's source is a woman between 45 and 65 years old who had recovered from COVID-19. V usage is TRBV6-6 and J usage is TRBJ2-7; a weak D match, TRBD1 (6 bases). The sequencing input was peripheral blood. CDR3 amino acids: CASSYDRSYEQYF. CDR3 in DNA: TGTGCCAGCAGTTACGACAGGTCCTACGAGCAGTACTTC.